These 23 T cell receptor beta chains came from one sample sequenced in a study of blood T cells in healthy people across ages. Through a sample-barcoded 5' primer and a J-beta primer mix, a second PCR was run for roughly 6 to 11 cycles. TCRdb reprocessed the 5' RACE reads with MiXCR, giving one entry per CDR3 protein. The sample carries about 1.7 million distinct CDR3 sequences, over 25% recorded once. Source material: blood. These receptors came from a woman aged 30 to 39 in good health.

This clonotype was seen many times. The V and J genes are TRBV15 and TRBJ2-7, with TRBD2 matching 9 bases. The germline CDR1 and CDR2 sequences are LNHNV and YYDKDF (reference sequence). Trimming at V came to 4 bases and at J to 3 bases, leaving 1 base not matched to a gene. The CDR3 is 13 residues long. CDR3 residues: CATSTSGDYEQYF. CDR3 coding DNA: TGTGCCACCAGCACTAGCGGGGACTACGAGCAGTACTTC.

This clonotype was picked up one time. This sequence joins TRBV15 and TRBJ1-1, with 8 bases lining up with TRBD1. Unmatched junction bases numbered 3, after V lost 3 bases and J lost 3 bases. This CDR3 has 14 amino acids. Germline CDR1 LNHNV, CDR2 YYDKDF (reference sequence). The CDR3 DNA sequence: TGTGCCACCAGCAGTCAGACAGGGGACACTGAAGCTTTCTTT. Translating gives CATSSQTGDTEAFF.

V and J are TRBV3-1 and TRBJ1-1; 8 nucleotides align to TRBD1. The CDR3 covers 14 residues. Germline CDR1 and CDR2: LGHDT and YNNKEL (reference sequence). The trim removed 2 bases at V and 4 bases at J, leaving 3 bases unmatched. This chain's CDR3 is CASSQRQGRTEAFF. Here the CDR3 DNA reads TGTGCCAGCAGCCAACGACAGGGGCGCACTGAAGCTTTCTTT.

This clonotype was observed many times. V gene TRBV20-1 combines with J gene TRBJ2-5; D gene uncertain. Germline assignment: CDR1 DFQATT and CDR2 SNEGSKA (reference sequence). The ends were cut back, 3 bases at V and 11 bases at J, with 16 bases in the middle. This CDR3 spans 12 amino acids. The CDR3 DNA is TGCAGTGCTAGCACCACATCGAGGTTACAGTACTTC. Translated: CSASTTSRLQYF.

The chain combines TRBV7-2 with TRBJ1-3; D gene uncertain. The CDR3 has 15 amino acids. Germline V lookup: CDR1 SGHTA, CDR2 FQGNSA. Trimming shortened V by 4 bases and J by 0 bases, and 10 bases separated the two germline ends. Here the CDR3 DNA reads TGTGCCAGCAGCTCGACAAGGGACTCTGGAAACACCATATATTTT. Translating gives CASSSTRDSGNTIYF.

This clonotype was recorded many times. The chain uses TRBV20-1 and TRBJ1-2; 8 bases match TRBD1. Germline assignment: CDR1 DFQATT and CDR2 SNEGSKA (reference sequence). The CDR3 extends over 11 amino acids. Unmatched junction bases numbered 3, after V lost 4 bases and J lost 8 bases. CDR3 coding DNA: TGCAGTGCTAACGGACAGGGCGGCTACACCTTC. This gives the protein CSANGQGGYTF.

This rearrangement joins TRBV15 to TRBJ2-7; 8 positions match TRBD1. CDR1 and CDR2 (germline): LNHNV, YYDKDF (reference sequence). The V and J ends lost 0 bases and 6 bases, in that order; junction bases with no gene match: 7. The CDR3 has 15 residues. In DNA, the CDR3 is TGTGCCACCAGCAGAGATCCCGGGACAGGCTCCGAGCAGTACTTC. The encoded protein is CATSRDPGTGSEQYF.

A few counts support this clonotype. This sequence joins TRBV28 and TRBJ1-1; D possibly corresponds to TRBD1 (5 bases). The germline CDR1 and CDR2 sequences are MDHEN and SYDVKM. This CDR3 region has 13 residues. Trimming took off 7 bases at V and 5 bases at J, with 14 bases between the two ends. The CDR3 DNA reads TGTGCCAGCAAATTGGGGGTCCGAACTGAAGCTTTCTTT. Translation: CASKLGVRTEAFF.

This clonotype was found a few times. V usage is TRBV29-1 and J usage is TRBJ2-7, with a weak D call TRBD2 (7 bases). The germline V gene encodes CDR1 SQVTM and CDR2 ANQGSEA. The CDR3 consists of 13 residues. Trimming removed 6 bases from V and 1 base from J, with 13 bases in between. In DNA form, the CDR3 reads TGCAGCGTCCGGGGGGCGTCATCCTACGAGCAGTACTTC. This encodes CSVRGASSYEQYF.

As to this clonotype: Mismatch with germline at one junction end may stem from a read error. The chain links TRBV5-1 to TRBJ2-2, with D hard to call. In germline, CDR1 is SGHRS, CDR2 YFSETQ. The CDR3 runs 11 residues. CDR3 sequence (DNA): TGCGTCAGCAGCTTGGCCAGGGAGCTGTTTTTT. This encodes CVSSLARELFF. Using reference TRBV5-1 and TRBJ2-2 for the parts outside the CDR3, the full variable domain is KAGVTQTPRYLIKTRGQQVTLSCSPISGHRSVSWYQQTPGQGLQFLFEYFSETQRNKGNFPGRFSGRQFSNSRSEMNVSTLELGDSALYLCVSSLARELFFGEGSRLTVL.

This clonotype has more than one count but fewer than ten. V usage is TRBV12-3 or TRBV12-4 and J usage is TRBJ2-5, with D tentatively TRBD1 or TRBD2 (5 bases each). Trimming pared 6 bases from V and 2 bases from J, leaving 16 bases between. The CDR3 totals 15 residues. The CDR3 loop is CASSPQGSGQETQYF. Written as DNA, the CDR3 is TGTGCCAGCAGCCCTCAGGGCAGCGGACAAGAGACCCAGTACTTC.

Notes on this clonotype: A much larger clone is a single base away; this may be a read error. This sequence joins TRBV27 and TRBJ2-3, with a possible D match to TRBD1 (6 bases). Deletions cut 6 bases from V and 8 bases from J, with 18 bases between. The CDR3 consists of 14 residues. Germline V gene data show CDR1 as MNHEY and CDR2 as SMNVEV (reference sequence). The CDR3 sequence: CASRLKLGQPTQYF. The CDR3 DNA reads TGTGCCAGCAGGTTAAAGCTCGGACAGCCTACGCAGTATTTT.

This clonotype was counted once. The chain joins TRBV25-1 to TRBJ2-4; a weak D match, TRBD1 (6 bases). The end of the DNA fits TRBJ2-7 better, so the J call may be wrong. Germline loops: CDR1 MGHDK, CDR2 SYGVNS. This CDR3 is built from 14 residues. The CDR3 here is CASSGDIRPYEQYF. CDR3 nucleotide sequence: TGTGCCAGCAGTGGGGACATCCGTCCCTACGAGCAGTACTTC.

This clonotype has ten or more counts. This chain joins TRBV29-1 and TRBJ1-1; 7 bases are a match to TRBD1. V lost 5 bases, J lost 4 bases, and 7 bases stayed unmatched. The germline V gene encodes CDR1 SQVTM and CDR2 ANQGSEA. This CDR3 region has 13 residues. This CDR3 is CSVSQGGGTEAFF. CDR3 DNA sequence: TGCAGCGTTTCTCAAGGGGGCGGCACTGAAGCTTTCTTT.

This clonotype was observed a handful of times. V is TRBV28 and J is TRBJ1-2, with 7 bases matching TRBD1. CDR1 and CDR2 (germline): MDHEN, SYDVKM. V shed 3 bases and J 4 bases; nucleotides not matched to a gene: 8. The CDR3 spans 15 residues. The DNA for the CDR3 is TGTGCCAGCAGTTTGGCGACAGGGCTGATCTATGGCTACACCTTC. Translation: CASSLATGLIYGYTF.

This sequence joins TRBV12-5 and TRBJ2-1, with 14 bases fitting TRBD2. The CDR3 is 14 residues long. The V segment lost 6 bases and the J segment 8 bases; nucleotides outside the gene matches: 3. CDR1 is LGHNT, CDR2 FRNRAP, per germline. CDR3 coding DNA: TGTGCTAGTGGCCGACTAGCGGGAGGGGATGAGCAGTTCTTC. This encodes CASGRLAGGDEQFF. Filled out from reference TRBV12-5 and TRBJ2-1, the complete variable domain reads DARVTQTPRHKVTEMGQEVTMRCQPILGHNTVFWYRQTMMQGLELLAYFRNRAPLDDSGMPKDRFSAEMPDATLATLKIQPSEPRDSAVYFCASGRLAGGDEQFFGPGTRLTVL.

The chain carries TRBV20-1 and TRBJ2-5; 7 bases are shared with TRBD2. Germline CDR1 reads DFQATT; CDR2 reads SNEGSKA (reference sequence). The V segment lost 1 base and the J segment 5 bases; nucleotides outside the gene matches: 4. The CDR3 is made up of 13 amino acids. CDR3 coding DNA: TGCAGTGCTAGAGTGGGGGGGAGGGAGACCCAGTACTTC. It translates to CSARVGGRETQYF.

This chain uses TRBV5-1 with TRBJ2-5; 12 nucleotides line up with TRBD2. Trimming cost V 0 bases and J 11 bases; bases outside gene matches: 11. The germline V gene has CDR1 SGHRS and CDR2 YFSETQ. CDR3 length: 16 amino acids. This CDR3 reads CASSLEGLAGREEQYF. The CDR3, as DNA: TGCGCCAGCAGCTTGGAAGGACTAGCGGGGAGGGAGGAGCAGTACTTC.

The chain has TRBV20-1 and TRBJ2-5; TRBD2 agrees at 8 bases. J was trimmed by 1 base and V by 8 bases; bases with no gene match: 6. Germline V gene lookup returns CDR1 DFQATT and CDR2 SNEGSKA (reference sequence). There are 13 residues in the CDR3. The CDR3 nucleotides read TGCAGTCACGCGGGGGGTACCCAAGAGACCCAGTACTTC. This codes for CSHAGGTQETQYF.

The J gene is TRBJ2-7, the V gene TRBV11-2; D might be TRBD2 (6 bases). Trimming stripped 2 bases from V and 3 bases from J, with 20 bases between. There are 17 residues in the CDR3. Looked up from germline, CDR1 is SGHAT and CDR2 is FQNNGV. CDR3 nucleotides: TGTGCCAGCAGCTTAAGGCAGGGACGGGGGTCGGACTACGAGCAGTACTTC. It codes for CASSLRQGRGSDYEQYF.

There are a few counts of this clonotype. The V gene is TRBV29-1, the J gene TRBJ1-2; possibly TRBD1 for D (6 bases). This CDR3 is built from 14 residues. Germline values: CDR1 SQVTM, CDR2 ANQGSEA. V was clipped by 6 bases and J by 3 bases, with 17 bases between them. The CDR3 DNA reads as TGCAGCGTAGGGACACTATCGGGGGACTATGGCTACACCTTC. This gives the protein CSVGTLSGDYGYTF.

V is TRBV29-1 and J is TRBJ1-1, with TRBD1 matching over 10 bases. The V segment lost 3 bases and the J segment 5 bases; nucleotides outside the gene matches: 6. The CDR3 extends over 14 amino acids. Per germline, CDR1 SQVTM and CDR2 ANQGSEA. The CDR3 nucleotides read TGCAGCGTTGATGACAGGGGGCGCGGGACTGAAGCTTTCTTT. As protein: CSVDDRGRGTEAFF. Combining the CDR3 with reference TRBV29-1 and TRBJ1-1 gives the whole variable domain SAVISQKPSRDICQRGTSLTIQCQVDSQVTMMFWYRQQPGQSLTLIATANQGSEATYESGFVIDKFPISRPNLTFSTLTVSNMSPEDSSIYLCSVDDRGRGTEAFFGQGTRLTVV.

This clonotype was counted only a few times. The J gene is TRBJ2-1, the V gene TRBV12-3 or TRBV12-4; D possibly corresponds to TRBD2 (5 bases). The V and J ends lost 5 bases and 7 bases respectively, with 15 bases between them. The CDR3 has 14 amino acids. The CDR3 nucleotides are TGTGCCAGCAGTCCCTTAACGCCGGGAAATGAGCAGTTCTTC. Translated, it gives CASSPLTPGNEQFF.